The 26 T cell receptor beta chains below were found in one sample sequenced in a study of cytomegalovirus exposure and HLA in healthy donors. A multiplex PCR was run with 60 Vbeta primers and 13 Jbeta primers. TCRdb's copy holds only in-frame clones and misses some; the assay was immunoSEQ multiplex PCR. The sample includes fewer than 250,000 clones, over 80% of them seen just once. Sequenced: PBMCs. The receptors stem from a man aged 35 to 55 in good health and CMV-seropositive.

This chain connects TRBV5-6 to TRBJ2-2, with 12 bases identical to TRBD2. V lost 0 bases, J lost 5 bases, and 2 bases stayed unmatched. This CDR3 is built from 16 residues. The germline V gene encodes CDR1 SGHDT and CDR2 YYEEEE. CDR3 sequence: CASSLGLAGATGELFF. The CDR3 bases are TGTGCCAGCAGCTTGGGACTAGCGGGAGCAACCGGGGAGCTGTTTTTT. The full variable domain, with the rest looked up from reference TRBV5-6 and TRBJ2-2, is DAGVTQSPTHLIKTRGQQVTLRCSPKSGHDTVSWYQQALGQGPQFIFQYYEEEERQRGNFPDRFSGHQFPNYSSELNVNALLLGDSALYLCASSLGLAGATGELFFGEGSRLTVL.

The chain combines TRBV6-1 with TRBJ2-1, with D perhaps matching TRBD2 (6 bases). Germline-derived CDR1 and CDR2 are MNHNS and SASEGT. V lost 4 bases and J lost 9, with 13 bases in between. The CDR3 length is 13 residues. The CDR3 bases are TGTGCCAGCAGTGTTACTAGCTATGGTGAGCAGTTCTTC. Translated: CASSVTSYGEQFF.

In DNA, the CDR3 is TGTGCCAGCAGCCGGGACAGCTATCCCGGGGAGCTGTTTTTT. As protein: CASSRDSYPGELFF. This chain uses TRBV9 with TRBJ2-2; TRBD1 matches at 7 bases. The CDR3 spans 14 residues. The germline CDR1 and CDR2 sequences are SGDLS and YYNGEE. The trim removed 4 bases at V and 6 bases at J, leaving 6 bases unmatched.

The rearrangement joins TRBV11-2 to TRBJ2-7; a weak D match, TRBD1 (6 bases). Trimming took 2 bases from V and 2 from J, leaving 13 bases between them. CDR1 is SGHAT and CDR2 is FQNNGV in the germline V gene. The CDR3 covers 15 residues. The CDR3 nucleotides are TGTGCCAGCAGCTTACCGAAGGGGGACACCTACGAGCAGTACTTC. It specifies CASSLPKGDTYEQYF.

This chain uses TRBV7-3 with TRBJ1-3; D unresolved. CDR3 length equals 15 residues. Germline loops: CDR1 SGHTA, CDR2 FQGTGA. With 5 bases removed from V and 0 bases from J, the gap between germline ends came to 11 bases. The CDR3 nucleotides are TGTGCCAGCAGCCCTACCGGGTTCTCTGGAAACACCATATATTTT. Its protein is CASSPTGFSGNTIYF.

The V gene is TRBV4-2, the J gene TRBJ2-1; 11 bases align to TRBD2. There are 16 residues in the CDR3. CDR1 is LGHNA and CDR2 is YNFKEQ in the germline V gene. Unmatched junction bases numbered 9, after V lost 3 bases and J lost 8 bases. The DNA of the CDR3 is TGTGCCAGCAGCCAGTCCGGACTAGCGGGCGGGGATGAGCAGTTCTTC. Translated: CASSQSGLAGGDEQFF.

The V and J genes are TRBV4-1 and TRBJ2-6, with D uncertain. The CDR3 has 17 residues. Germline CDR1 is MGHRA and CDR2 is YSYEKL. The V and J ends lost 1 base and 1 base respectively, with 11 bases between them. The CDR3 spells CASSQVTVRSGANVLTF. In DNA, the CDR3 is TGCGCCAGCAGCCAAGTAACAGTAAGGTCTGGGGCCAACGTCCTGACTTTC.

This chain links TRBV1 with TRBJ2-7; TRBD2, as called in the table, went unchecked against the DNA. TRBV1 is a pseudogene segment. The CDR3 extends over 17 amino acids. DNA of the CDR3: TGCACCAGCAGCCAAGACAGGCCAAGCGGGGGGAACTACGAGCAGTACGTC. This gives the protein CTSSQDRPSGGNYEQYV.

This clone was seen only a few times. The chain's CDR3 is CASSFPGATNEKLFF. The DNA of the CDR3 is TGTGCCAGCAGCTTTCCAGGCGCAACTAATGAAAAACTGTTTTTT. V usage is TRBV7-9 and J usage is TRBJ1-4, with D uncertain. V dropped 3 bases and J dropped 0 bases, with 8 bases sitting between them. The CDR3 totals 15 residues. Germline assignment: CDR1 SEHNR and CDR2 FQNEAQ (reference sequence).

The V gene is TRBV2, the J gene TRBJ2-7; 14 bases align to TRBD2. With V trimmed by 2 bases and J by 4 bases, 4 bases remained unmatched. The CDR3 runs to 16 residues. CDR1 is SNHLY and CDR2 is FYNNEI in the germline V gene. The CDR3 region has the DNA TGTGCCAGCAGTGAAATGGGACTAGCGGGAGTATACGAGCAGTACTTC. Its translation: CASSEMGLAGVYEQYF.

The chain combines TRBV7-2 with TRBJ2-1, with 7 bases fitting TRBD2. Germline trimming cut 1 base from V and 9 bases from J; bases unmatched to any gene: 3. This CDR3 comprises 13 residues. Looked up from germline, CDR1 is SGHTA and CDR2 is FQGNSA. This CDR3 is CASSLDGRIEQFF. The CDR3 nucleotides read TGTGCCAGCAGCTTAGACGGGAGGATTGAGCAGTTCTTC.

The J gene is TRBJ1-1, the V gene TRBV29-1, with D unclear. Germline loops: CDR1 SQVTM, CDR2 ANQGSEA. This CDR3 region has 14 residues. Trimming took 4 bases from V and 11 from J, leaving 23 bases between them. In DNA form, the CDR3 reads TGCAGCGTTGCGGGTCAAGATGTTCTAGTAGAGGCTTTCTTT. This gives the protein CSVAGQDVLVEAFF. Complete variable domain (other parts from reference TRBV29-1 and TRBJ1-1): SAVISQKPSRDICQRGTSLTIQCQVDSQVTMMFWYRQQPGQSLTLIATANQGSEATYESGFVIDKFPISRPNLTFSTLTVSNMSPEDSSIYLCSVAGQDVLVEAFFGQGTRLTVV.

The table lists this clone with a few counts. CDR3 bases: TGTGCCACCAGCAGAGATCGGGGGACAGGAAACAATGAGCAGTTCTTC. Translation gives CATSRDRGTGNNEQFF. This rearrangement joins TRBV15 to TRBJ2-1; TRBD1 aligns across 8 bases. CDR1 and CDR2 (germline): LNHNV, YYDKDF (reference sequence). CDR3 length equals 16 residues. With 0 bases clipped from V and 5 bases from J, the junction kept 6 bases outside the gene matches.

This clone has just a few counts. The chain combines TRBV30 with TRBJ2-3; 7 nucleotides agree with TRBD1. In germline, CDR1 is GTSNPN, CDR2 SVGIG (reference sequence). J gave up 2 bases and V 1 base, and 6 bases lay outside the gene matches. This CDR3 is 15 amino acids long. For the CDR3, the DNA is TGTGCCTGGAGTGCAGGGGGTCCTCTCACAGATACGCAGTATTTT. Amino acid sequence: CAWSAGGPLTDTQYF.

V gene TRBV25-1 combines with J gene TRBJ1-5, with 9 bases aligning to TRBD1. This CDR3 has 14 amino acids. Germline V gene data show CDR1 as MGHDK and CDR2 as SYGVNS. J gave up 1 base and V 6 bases, and 1 base lay outside the gene matches. The CDR3 bases are TGTGCCAGCAGCGGGACAGGGAGCAATCAGCCCCAGCATTTT. Its translation: CASSGTGSNQPQHF.

The gene calls are TRBV7-3 and TRBJ2-3; TRBD2 is a possible D gene (6 bases). Germline V gene lookup returns CDR1 SGHTA and CDR2 FQGTGA. Trimming shortened V by 2 bases and J by 2 bases, and 11 bases separated the two germline ends. The CDR3 has 15 amino acids. As DNA, the CDR3 is TGTGCCAGCAGCTTAGGGGGGAGAGCCACAGATACGCAGTATTTT. It encodes CASSLGGRATDTQYF.

This chain connects TRBV27 to TRBJ2-1; D possibly corresponds to TRBD2 (5 bases). Germline CDR1 MNHEY, CDR2 SMNVEV (reference sequence). The CDR3 extends over 13 amino acids. V was clipped by 2 bases and J by 7 bases, with 9 bases between them. The chain's CDR3 is CASSLNWENEQFF. CDR3 nucleotides: TGTGCCAGCAGTTTAAACTGGGAGAATGAGCAGTTCTTC.

V usage is TRBV6-1 and J usage is TRBJ1-4; D not resolved. Between the trimmed V and J ends, which lost 10 bases and 0 bases, there was a span of 9 bases. Germline lookup yields CDR1 MNHNS and CDR2 SASEGT. The CDR3 has 13 residues. CDR3: CATDKTTNEKLFF. In DNA, the CDR3 is TGTGCCACCGACAAGACAACTAATGAAAAACTGTTTTTT.

This clone appeared a few times. The V call is TRBV13, the J call TRBJ1-2; 9 bases fit TRBD1. The CDR3 has 14 amino acids. The J segment lost 8 bases and the V segment lost 5 bases, leaving 9 bases of the junction unmatched. Per germline, CDR1 PRHDT and CDR2 FYEKMQ (reference sequence). In DNA, the CDR3 is TGTGCCAGCAGCCCAGTAGGGACAGGGAACGGCTACACCTTC. This sequence encodes CASSPVGTGNGYTF.

This chain uses TRBV19 with TRBJ2-1, with a possible D match to TRBD1 (6 bases). The V gene lost 8 bases and the J gene lost 6 bases, with 14 bases spanning the gap. The CDR3 contains 13 residues. Germline V gene lookup returns CDR1 LNHDA and CDR2 SQIVND (reference sequence). The CDR3 nucleotides read TGTGCCAGTCAGGACAGTCAGTTCAATGAGCAGTTCTTC. It is translated as CASQDSQFNEQFF.

This clone was seen a single time. The CDR3 DNA reads as TGTGCCAGCAGGACGACAAGTCCCACTGAAGCTTTCTTT. It translates to CASRTTSPTEAFF. J is TRBJ1-1 and V is TRBV6-1; D gene unclear. Looked up from germline, CDR1 is MNHNS and CDR2 is SASEGT. The length of the CDR3 is 13 residues. Trimming cost V 6 bases and J 4 bases, with 12 bases left between them.

This chain uses TRBV11-2 with TRBJ1-2, with 8 bases identical to TRBD1. Germline V gene data show CDR1 as SGHAT and CDR2 as FQNNGV. The V and J ends lost 5 bases and 8 bases, in that order; junction bases with no gene match: 4. The CDR3 covers 12 residues. The CDR3 protein is CASSPTGDGYTF. DNA of the CDR3: TGTGCCAGCAGCCCGACAGGGGACGGCTACACCTTC.

The CDR3 reads CASSRPSGASYNEQFF. CDR3 nucleotides: TGCGCCAGCAGCCGACCTAGCGGTGCCTCCTACAATGAGCAGTTCTTC. The chain has TRBV5-1 and TRBJ2-1, with 7 nucleotides matching TRBD2. The germline V gene has CDR1 SGHRS and CDR2 YFSETQ. The CDR3 totals 16 residues. V lost 4 bases to trimming and J lost 0 bases; unmatched junction nucleotides: 7.

The genes are TRBV7-9 and TRBJ1-1, with D unclear. The length of the CDR3 is 15 residues. Germline loops: CDR1 SEHNR, CDR2 FQNEAQ (reference sequence). Trimming removed 5 bases from V and 0 bases from J, with 13 bases in between. The CDR3 is CASSPPNGLNTEAFF. The CDR3 DNA sequence: TGTGCCAGCAGCCCCCCCAACGGGTTGAACACTGAAGCTTTCTTT.

The rearrangement links TRBV30 to TRBJ1-1; no firm D call. The length of the CDR3 is 12 residues. The germline V gene has CDR1 GTSNPN and CDR2 SVGIG (reference sequence). V dropped 6 bases and J dropped 2 bases, with 10 bases sitting between them. CDR3 in amino acids: CACTRGNTEAFF. CDR3 DNA sequence: TGTGCCTGTACACGGGGAAACACTGAAGCTTTCTTT. Full variable domain (rest looked up from reference TRBV30 and TRBJ1-1): SQTIHQWPATLVQPVGSPLSLECTVEGTSNPNLYWYRQAAGRGLQLLFYSVGIGQISSEVPQNLSASRPQDRQFILSSKKLLLSDSGFYLCACTRGNTEAFFGQGTRLTVV.

The V and J genes are TRBV6-6 and TRBJ2-7; D not certain. The CDR3 length is 16 residues. Germline V gene lookup returns CDR1 MNHNY and CDR2 SVGAGI (reference sequence). V gave up 1 base and J gave up 0 bases, with 13 bases separating them. The CDR3 bases are TGTGCCAGCAGTTACTTCCTAGTGGATCCCTCCTACGAGCAGTACTTC. Amino acids: CASSYFLVDPSYEQYF.